The next 10 T cell receptor beta chains were all read from a single sample in a study of T cells after yellow fever vaccination. TCRdb re-called the 5' RACE reads through MiXCR, storing one row per CDR3 protein. The data hold 20,000 to 25,000 distinct CDR3 sequences, with roughly 5.6% observed a single time. Material: PBMCs, either bulk or a sorted T-cell subset (CD4+, CD8+, memory, or dextramer-sorted; not recorded which), obtained 45 days after the first yellow fever vaccination. These receptors were collected from a man aged 18 to 30 who received the YFV17D yellow fever vaccine.

This clonotype was seen at least ten times. The V gene is TRBV5-4, the J gene TRBJ2-3, with D possibly being TRBD2 (6 bases). Deletions cut 0 bases from V and 4 bases from J, with 18 bases between. CDR1 is SGHNT, CDR2 YYREEE, per germline (reference sequence). CDR3 length equals 17 residues. The CDR3 sequence: CASSLGRGIATPDTQYF. CDR3 coding DNA: TGTGCCAGCAGCTTGGGACGGGGGATAGCCACGCCAGATACGCAGTATTTT.

There are many counts of this clonotype. The J gene is TRBJ1-1, the V gene TRBV4-1, with 7 bases aligning to TRBD1. This CDR3 comprises 15 residues. The germline CDR1 and CDR2 sequences are MGHRA and YSYEKL. J was trimmed by 3 bases and V by 1 base; bases with no gene match: 5. The chain's CDR3 is CASSQARQGDTEAFF. DNA for the CDR3: TGCGCCAGCAGCCAAGCCAGACAGGGAGACACTGAAGCTTTCTTT.

This clonotype has ten or more counts. The V and J genes are TRBV5-4 and TRBJ2-1, with D possibly TRBD2 on 6 matching bases. CDR1 and CDR2 (germline): SGHNT, YYREEE (reference sequence). The CDR3 is 13 amino acids. Between the trimmed V and J ends, which lost 8 bases and 8 bases, there was a span of 17 bases. The CDR3 is CASTAGQSDEQFF. CDR3 DNA sequence: TGTGCCAGTACCGCGGGGCAGAGCGATGAGCAGTTCTTC.

This clonotype was detected many times. The junction departs from the called germline gene at one end, perhaps through a read error. This chain connects TRBV18 to TRBJ1-1; D possibly corresponds to TRBD1 (5 bases). The CDR3 runs 12 residues. Germline values: CDR1 KGHSH, CDR2 LQKENI. The CDR3 region is CASSAVAWGGVF. The CDR3 region has the DNA TGTGCCAGCTCAGCGGTGGCTTGGGGGGGAGTCTTT.

This clonotype was detected ten times or more. The DNA of the CDR3 is TGCAGTGCTCCCAGGGGATCGGGGGAGCTGTTTTTT. Translating gives CSAPRGSGELFF. V gene TRBV20-1 combines with J gene TRBJ2-2; D is possibly TRBD1 (6 bases). The germline V gene encodes CDR1 DFQATT and CDR2 SNEGSKA (reference sequence). V was shortened by 5 bases and J by 8 bases, with 12 bases between the two germline ends. The CDR3 runs to 12 residues.

In its sample, this clonotype was seen many times. This rearrangement joins TRBV29-1 to TRBJ1-1; 10 nucleotides agree with TRBD1. The CDR3 runs to 14 residues. V gave up 4 bases and J gave up 5 bases; unmatched junction bases: 7. CDR1 and CDR2 from the germline V gene are SQVTM and ANQGSEA. CDR3 sequence reads: CSVVDRGQGTEAFF. CDR3 DNA sequence: TGCAGCGTTGTCGACAGGGGGCAAGGAACTGAAGCTTTCTTT.

This clonotype was detected many times. This rearrangement joins TRBV5-1 to TRBJ2-4, with a possible D match to TRBD2 (6 bases). Germline V gene data show CDR1 as SGHRS and CDR2 as YFSETQ. This CDR3 is 15 amino acids long. V lost 0 bases and J 6 bases, leaving 13 bases between the germline ends. The CDR3: CASSLAGDLGNIQYF. In DNA form, the CDR3 reads TGCGCCAGCAGCTTGGCGGGGGACCTGGGAAACATTCAGTACTTC.

The V call is TRBV11-2, the J call TRBJ2-6; tentatively, D is TRBD1 (6 bases). In germline, CDR1 is SGHAT, CDR2 FQNNGV. The CDR3 length is 16 residues. V shed 2 bases and J shed 15 bases, with 23 bases lying between them. CDR3 nucleotides: TGTGCCAGCAGCTTACAGGGGCCTTCAGGGGCCAACCCCCTGACTTTC. Translated, it gives CASSLQGPSGANPLTF.

This clonotype occurred many times. The chain links TRBV9 to TRBJ1-1; D not certain. Trimming took off 1 base at V and 0 bases at J, with 7 bases between the two ends. CDR3 length equals 14 residues. CDR1 and CDR2 from the germline V gene are SGDLS and YYNGEE. The CDR3 loop reads CASSVSGMNTEAFF. The CDR3 DNA reads as TGTGCCAGCAGCGTATCCGGAATGAACACTGAAGCTTTCTTT.

This clonotype showed up many times. This chain joins TRBV3-1 and TRBJ1-5; D is uncertain. CDR1 is LGHDT, CDR2 YNNKEL, per germline (reference sequence). This CDR3 has 14 amino acids. The V gene lost 1 base and the J gene lost 5 bases, with 9 bases spanning the gap. The CDR3 region has the DNA TGTGCCAGCAGCCAAGGGGTGAACGATCAGCCCCAGCATTTT. As protein: CASSQGVNDQPQHF.